The clone carrying this T cell receptor (beta chain) was seen a single time. This specimen comes from a study of blood T cell repertoires in COVID-19. Across the study: PBMCs, B-cell-depleted T cells, or T cells were the source of the cDNA or gDNA that made up the material.

The CDR3 extends over 15 amino acids. V was clipped by 6 bases and J by 11 bases; unmatched bases: 16. Germline CDR1 is SNHLY and CDR2 is FYNNEI. The authors' processing: Amplifying reference gene primers gave estimates of nucleated cell counts. Clones were sequenced by immunoSEQ multiplex PCR, and TCRdb holds only the in-frame ones, with some missing. The V and J calls and clone size come from that table; D and trimming were worked out from the DNA. The repertoire holds fewer than 350,000 clones, with roughly 85% as singletons. This TCR came from a woman aged 40 to 50 with acute COVID-19. The chain combines TRBV2 with TRBJ1-1; TRBD1 agrees at 9 bases. The sequencing input was PBMCs or T cells enriched from blood (not recorded which). The CDR3 region is CASRNTGTGIPAAFF. CDR3 in DNA: TGTGCCAGCAGGAATACCGGGACAGGGATTCCGGCTGCTTTCTTT.